The present TCR beta chain was sequenced within a study of graft-versus-host responses after intestinal transplantation. As for the study in general: Every recipient had anti-thymocyte globulin induction and approximately three years of tacrolimus plus steroids.

Study-wide points: Early post-transplant HvG declines were associated with peak circulating GvH clone levels. GvH clones occurred in recipient marrow; some first appeared in ileum or blood.

With 6 bases clipped from V and 4 bases from J, the junction kept 8 bases outside the gene matches. The germline gives CDR1 SNHLY, CDR2 FYNNEI. The CDR3 is made up of 15 amino acids. In this sample, this clone turned up once. Its antigen is still unknown. Generated by immunoSEQ multiplex PCR, the TCRdb table keeps only in-frame clones and is missing some. The sample carries 40,000 or so clones, 75% to 90% recorded once. The sequence was collected from a human patient who received an intestinal transplant, so some T cells may come from the graft donor. The chain has TRBV2 and TRBJ2-1; TRBD2 matches 8 bases. The specimen comprised PBMCs, sampled approximately 1,000 days after transplant. CDR3 in DNA: TGTGCCAGCAGGCTTAGCAGCGGGGGTTACAATGAGCAGTTCTTC. Amino acids: CASRLSSGGYNEQFF.